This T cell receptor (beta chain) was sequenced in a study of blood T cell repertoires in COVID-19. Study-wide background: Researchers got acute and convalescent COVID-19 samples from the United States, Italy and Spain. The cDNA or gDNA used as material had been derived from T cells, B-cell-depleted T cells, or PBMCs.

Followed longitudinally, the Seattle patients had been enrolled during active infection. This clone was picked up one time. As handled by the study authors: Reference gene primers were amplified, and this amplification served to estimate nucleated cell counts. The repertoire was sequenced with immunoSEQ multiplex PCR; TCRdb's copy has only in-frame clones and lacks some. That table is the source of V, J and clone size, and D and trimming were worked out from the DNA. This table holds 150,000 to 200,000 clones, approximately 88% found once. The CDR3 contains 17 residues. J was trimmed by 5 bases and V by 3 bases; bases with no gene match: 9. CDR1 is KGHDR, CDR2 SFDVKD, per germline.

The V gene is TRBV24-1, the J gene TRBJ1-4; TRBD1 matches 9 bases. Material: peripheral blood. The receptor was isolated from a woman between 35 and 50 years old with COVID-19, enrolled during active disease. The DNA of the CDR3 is TGTGCCACCAGTGATACCGGGACAGGGCCTTCGAATGAAAAACTGTTTTTT. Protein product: CATSDTGTGPSNEKLFF.